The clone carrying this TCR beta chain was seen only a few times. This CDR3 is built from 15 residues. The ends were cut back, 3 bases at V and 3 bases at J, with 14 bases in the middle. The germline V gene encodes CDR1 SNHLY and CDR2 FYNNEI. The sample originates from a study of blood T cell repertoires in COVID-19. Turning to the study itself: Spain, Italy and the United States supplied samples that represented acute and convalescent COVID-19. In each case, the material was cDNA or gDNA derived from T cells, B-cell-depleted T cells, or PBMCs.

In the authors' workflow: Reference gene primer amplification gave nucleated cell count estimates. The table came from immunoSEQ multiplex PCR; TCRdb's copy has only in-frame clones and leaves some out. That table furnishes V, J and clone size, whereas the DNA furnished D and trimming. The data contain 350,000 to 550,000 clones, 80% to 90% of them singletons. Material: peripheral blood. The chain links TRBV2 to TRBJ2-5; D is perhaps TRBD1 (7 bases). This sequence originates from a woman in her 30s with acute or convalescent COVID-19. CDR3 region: CASSERGQPEETQYF. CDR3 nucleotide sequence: TGTGCCAGCAGTGAGCGGGGACAGCCAGAAGAGACCCAGTACTTC.